The sample holds many counts of the clone carrying this T cell receptor (beta chain). The CDR3 extends over 18 amino acids. The germline CDR1 and CDR2 sequences are MDHEN and SYDVKM. The J segment lost 5 bases and the V segment lost 2 bases, leaving 16 bases of the junction unmatched. This entry is derived from a study of T cells in Graves' hyperthyroidism and ophthalmopathy. Patients having uncontrolled infection, another autoimmune disease, pregnancy or lactation were not included. Extraction of PBMCs used 9 to 10 ml of fresh peripheral blood. What was amplified from RNA transcripts were TCR beta CDR3 regions. The HTBI primer set drove a first-round RT-PCR of the TCR CDR3. Via MiXCR, TCRdb re-called the multiplex PCR reads, giving one row per CDR3 protein. Counted here are hundreds of thousands of distinct CDR3 sequences, 20% to 25% occurring once; the ten biggest clones make up less than 65%.

This clonotype was obtained from a woman in her seventies with Graves' ophthalmopathy. Source material: blood. The V and J genes are TRBV28 and TRBJ2-3, with 7 positions matching TRBD2. CDR3 amino acids: CASSLIPSGTSSGDTQYF. As DNA, the CDR3 is TGTGCCAGCAGTTTAATACCTAGCGGAACTTCCTCGGGAGATACGCAGTATTTT.